Presented here are 30 T cell receptor beta chains from one specimen sequenced in a study of T-cell memory formation after mild COVID-19. TCRdb re-derived calls from the 5' RACE reads in MiXCR, one entry per CDR3 protein. The table lists around 420,000 distinct CDR3 sequences, 20% to 25% of them singletons, with around 8.8% in the top ten. Sample: PBMCs or a T cell subset sorted from them (not recorded which). The receptors here all came from an adult woman who had mild COVID-19 (a few samples of this study predate the infection). Cell type and time point are not known.

This clonotype has a count of ten or more. Germline is not matched at one junction end, which may reflect a read error. The chain links TRBV6-5 to TRBJ1-6, with TRBD1 matching over 10 bases. Germline CDR1 MNHEY, CDR2 SVGAGI. CDR3 size: 14 residues. In nucleotides, the CDR3 is TGCGCCAGCAGCCCAGGACAGGGGGATTCACCCCTCCACTTT. It encodes CASSPGQGDSPLHF.

This clonotype has only a few counts. J is TRBJ1-5 and V is TRBV30; 9 bases fit TRBD1. Germline CDR1 GTSNPN, CDR2 SVGIG (reference sequence). The CDR3 is made up of 13 amino acids. With 5 bases clipped from V and 6 bases from J, the junction kept 5 bases outside the gene matches. DNA of the CDR3: TGTGCCTGGGGACAGGGGTCCGGTCAGCCCCAGCATTTT. As protein: CAWGQGSGQPQHF.

The chain links TRBV5-1 to TRBJ2-2; D unclear. The germline V and J ends were trimmed by 2 bases and 4 bases, with 9 bases remaining between them. Germline V gene sequence: CDR1 SGHRS, CDR2 YFSETQ. The CDR3 totals 14 residues. CDR3 coding DNA: TGCGCCAGCAGCTTCGGCCCCGGCACCGGGGAGCTGTTTTTT. Translation: CASSFGPGTGELFF. Full variable domain (rest looked up from reference TRBV5-1 and TRBJ2-2): KAGVTQTPRYLIKTRGQQVTLSCSPISGHRSVSWYQQTPGQGLQFLFEYFSETQRNKGNFPGRFSGRQFSNSRSEMNVSTLELGDSALYLCASSFGPGTGELFFGEGSRLTVL.

The rearrangement uses TRBV25-1 and TRBJ2-5; 8 nucleotides match TRBD2. With 1 base clipped from V and 5 bases from J, the junction kept 3 bases outside the gene matches. This CDR3 is 14 amino acids long. Looked up from germline, CDR1 is MGHDK and CDR2 is SYGVNS. DNA of the CDR3: TGTGCCAGCAGTGAATCGGGAGGGCGCGAGACCCAGTACTTC. This translates into CASSESGGRETQYF.

This clonotype has just a few counts. This rearrangement joins TRBV9 to TRBJ2-5; D uncertain. The germline V gene has CDR1 SGDLS and CDR2 YYNGEE. The CDR3 has 13 residues. V was trimmed by 0 bases and J by 4 bases, leaving 7 bases between them. The CDR3 DNA follows: TGTGCCAGCAGCGTAGTGGTAGGAGAGACCCAGTACTTC. It encodes CASSVVVGETQYF.

This sequence joins TRBV6-5 and TRBJ2-7, with a possible D match to TRBD1 (6 bases). V lost 2 bases, J lost 3 bases, and 8 bases lay in between. From germline, CDR1 is MNHEY and CDR2 SVGAGI. This CDR3 spans 13 amino acids. This CDR3 is CASSYLRGYEQYF. The CDR3 DNA is TGTGCCAGCAGTTACCTCAGGGGCTACGAGCAGTACTTC.

The chain employs TRBV12-3 or TRBV12-4 and TRBJ2-3, with TRBD2 identical over 9 bases. V shed 5 bases, J shed 3 bases, and the junction held 12 bases outside the gene matches. The CDR3 totals 17 residues. CDR3 sequence (DNA): TGTGCCAGCAGTACCCGGGTAGCTAGCGGGGCAACAGATACGCAGTATTTT. Its translation is CASSTRVASGATDTQYF.

V usage is TRBV15 and J usage is TRBJ1-1; a possible D gene is TRBD1 (5 bases). V was cut by 1 base and J by 6 bases, with 9 bases left in between. The germline V gene has CDR1 LNHNV and CDR2 YYDKDF (reference sequence). This CDR3 contains 13 residues. The CDR3 DNA is TGTGCCACCAGCAGAGGGAGGGGCGCTGAAGCTTTCTTT. Translation gives CATSRGRGAEAFF.

The genes are TRBV11-3 and TRBJ1-1, with D perhaps TRBD1 (5 bases). Per the germline V gene, CDR1 is SGHNT and CDR2 is YENEEA. There are 16 residues in the CDR3. V lost 4 bases to trimming and J lost 12 bases, with 27 bases between them. The CDR3 coding sequence is TGTGCCAGCAGCTCACCCCGATTGGGGCGAGGGGCCAAGACTTTCTTT. This codes for CASSSPRLGRGAKTFF.

V usage is TRBV24-1 and J usage is TRBJ2-1; D is uncertain. The germline V gene encodes CDR1 KGHDR and CDR2 SFDVKD. The CDR3 is 14 residues long. Trimming took off 5 bases at V and 8 bases at J, with 15 bases between the two ends. CDR3 sequence reads: CATSVGYRSDEQFF. The CDR3 region has the DNA TGTGCCACCAGTGTAGGTTACCGGAGCGATGAGCAGTTCTTC.

The sample holds a few counts of this clonotype. The chain has TRBV7-9 and TRBJ2-2, with D perhaps matching TRBD2 (5 bases). CDR3 length: 16 amino acids. CDR1 and CDR2 (germline): SEHNR, FQNEAQ (reference sequence). Trimming stripped 4 bases from V and 0 bases from J, with 12 bases between. The CDR3 region is CASSSRAGTNTGELFF. CDR3 DNA sequence: TGTGCCAGCAGCTCGAGGGCAGGAACGAACACCGGGGAGCTGTTTTTT.

This clonotype came up a few times. This chain uses TRBV7-6 with TRBJ2-2, with D tentatively TRBD2 (5 bases). Germline V gene lookup returns CDR1 SGHVS and CDR2 FNYEAQ. This CDR3 spans 17 amino acids. V was clipped by 0 bases and J by 3 bases, with 14 bases between them. In DNA form, the CDR3 reads TGTGCCAGCAGCTTAGCCAGGACCCCGAGGGACACCGGGGAGCTGTTTTTT. Translating gives CASSLARTPRDTGELFF.

This clonotype was found a few times. The chain uses TRBV7-9 and TRBJ2-7; the match to TRBD1 covers 9 bases. The CDR3 runs 13 residues. From germline, CDR1 is SEHNR and CDR2 FQNEAQ (reference sequence). After removal of 4 bases from V and 5 bases from J, the junction contained 3 bases not matched to a gene. This CDR3 reads CASSSGTGNEQYF. CDR3 in DNA: TGTGCCAGCAGCTCTGGGACAGGGAACGAGCAGTACTTC.

The rearrangement uses TRBV3-1 and TRBJ1-1, with D tentatively TRBD1 (5 bases). The CDR3 length is 13 residues. Germline loops: CDR1 LGHDT, CDR2 YNNKEL (reference sequence). Between the trimmed V and J ends, which lost 4 bases and 9 bases, there was a span of 15 bases. The CDR3 spells CASSPGGGRKAFF. CDR3 nucleotides: TGTGCCAGCAGCCCCGGGGGGGGGAGAAAAGCTTTCTTT. Together with reference TRBV3-1 and TRBJ1-1, the CDR3 gives the full variable domain: DTAVSQTPKYLVTQMGNDKSIKCEQNLGHDTMYWYKQDSKKFLKIMFSYNNKELIINETVPNRFSPKSPDKAHLNLHINSLELGDSAVYFCASSPGGGRKAFFGQGTRLTVV.

This clonotype has a handful of counts. V is TRBV4-2 and J is TRBJ2-5; perhaps TRBD2 as D (6 bases). The germline V and J ends were trimmed by 1 base and 5 bases, with 14 bases remaining between them. The CDR3 totals 15 residues. Germline V gives CDR1 LGHNA, CDR2 YNFKEQ. This chain's CDR3 is CASSQGGVGRETQYF. CDR3 nucleotides: TGTGCCAGCAGCCAAGGCGGGGTAGGGAGGGAGACCCAGTACTTC.

This chain joins TRBV20-1 and TRBJ2-7, with D tentatively TRBD1 or TRBD2 (5 bases each). V was shortened by 0 bases and J by 5 bases, with 20 bases between the two germline ends. The CDR3 sequence is 16 residues long. The V gene's germline CDR1 is DFQATT and CDR2 SNEGSKA (reference sequence). CDR3 DNA sequence: TGCAGTGCTAGAGATCGGGGCGTTGGGATCAGAAACGAGCAGTACTTC. As protein: CSARDRGVGIRNEQYF.

CDR3 in amino acids: CASSRGRMNTEAFF. The CDR3 nucleotides read TGTGCCAGCAGCCGAGGCCGAATGAACACTGAAGCTTTCTTT. J is TRBJ1-1 and V is TRBV11-1; D is undetermined. Germline values: CDR1 SGHAT, CDR2 FQDESV (reference sequence). V was cut by 5 bases and J by 0 bases, with 10 bases left in between. The CDR3 runs 14 residues.

This clonotype has only a few counts. The genes are TRBV7-9 and TRBJ2-3, with 10 bases lining up with TRBD2. V lost 4 bases and J lost 0; bases outside the gene matches: 4. This CDR3 region has 16 residues. Germline values: CDR1 SEHNR, CDR2 FQNEAQ (reference sequence). CDR3 nucleotides: TGTGCCAGCAGCTGGATAGCGGGGGGTAGCACAGATACGCAGTATTTT. It codes for CASSWIAGGSTDTQYF.

The chain has TRBV7-9 and TRBJ2-5, with TRBD2 as a possible D gene (5 bases). Germline CDR1 reads SEHNR; CDR2 reads FQNEAQ (reference sequence). This CDR3 region has 13 residues. V gave up 7 bases and J gave up 4 bases, with 13 bases separating them. The CDR3 DNA is TGTGCCAGCACGCCCCTAGCTAGAGAGACCCAGTACTTC. Its protein product is CASTPLARETQYF.

This clonotype has more than one count but fewer than ten. This chain uses TRBV20-1 with TRBJ2-1; 8 bases agree with TRBD2. The CDR3 consists of 16 residues. V lost 0 bases, J lost 4 bases, and 8 bases stayed unmatched. Germline V gives CDR1 DFQATT, CDR2 SNEGSKA (reference sequence). The CDR3 spells CSARDLEERGYNEQFF. CDR3 coding DNA: TGCAGTGCTAGAGATCTCGAGGAGCGGGGGTACAATGAGCAGTTCTTC.

The chain recombines TRBV11-3 with TRBJ2-7; a weak D match, TRBD1 (7 bases). Germline CDR1 is SGHNT and CDR2 is YENEEA. Deletions cut 5 bases from V and 5 bases from J, with 19 bases between. The CDR3 is made up of 15 amino acids. The CDR3 sequence: CASSGGIGGYDEQYF. CDR3 DNA: TGTGCCAGCAGCGGGGGGATAGGGGGCTATGACGAGCAGTACTTC.

CDR3 DNA: TGCGCCAGCAGCTTGGTACGCGGATCGAACACCGGGGAGCTGTTTTTT. Amino acids: CASSLVRGSNTGELFF. V usage is TRBV5-1 and J usage is TRBJ2-2, with no clear D. The germline V gene encodes CDR1 SGHRS and CDR2 YFSETQ. CDR3 length equals 16 residues. Trimming took off 0 bases at V and 0 bases at J, with 9 bases between the two ends.

The V gene is TRBV7-9, the J gene TRBJ2-7; TRBD2 matches at 13 bases. The CDR3 is 19 residues long. The J segment lost 3 bases and the V segment lost 1 base, leaving 12 bases of the junction unmatched. Germline CDR1 and CDR2: SEHNR and FQNEAQ (reference sequence). The CDR3 spells CASSLGVQPGTSGIYEQYF. The CDR3 DNA sequence: TGTGCCAGCAGCTTAGGTGTCCAGCCAGGGACTAGCGGGATCTACGAGCAGTACTTC. Using reference TRBV7-9 and TRBJ2-7 for the parts outside the CDR3, the full variable domain is DTGVSQNPRHKITKRGQNVTFRCDPISEHNRLYWYRQTLGQGPEFLTYFQNEAQLEKSRLLSDRFSAERPKGSFSTLEIQRTEQGDSAMYLCASSLGVQPGTSGIYEQYFGPGTRLTVT.

This clonotype has only a few counts. The rearrangement uses TRBV15 and TRBJ1-6; D may be TRBD1 (5 bases). Germline CDR1 reads LNHNV; CDR2 reads YYDKDF (reference sequence). The CDR3 totals 14 residues. Trimming pared 4 bases from V and 7 bases from J, leaving 11 bases between. The CDR3 region has the DNA TGTGCCACCAGCACCTCAGGGACCAATTCACCCCTCCACTTT. It translates to CATSTSGTNSPLHF.

This clonotype has just a few counts. The chain uses TRBV7-6 and TRBJ2-3; perhaps TRBD2 as D (5 bases). There are 16 residues in the CDR3. V lost 4 bases and J lost 3, with 17 bases in between. Germline CDR1 is SGHVS and CDR2 is FNYEAQ. DNA for the CDR3: TGTGCCAGCAGCTATAGCGATCGGCTTCGGACAGATACGCAGTATTTT. As protein: CASSYSDRLRTDTQYF.

The chain joins TRBV7-2 to TRBJ2-5; D uncertain. CDR1 is SGHTA and CDR2 is FQGNSA in the germline V gene. Trimming left V 1 base short and J 2 bases short, with 14 bases between. The CDR3 is 16 residues long. The CDR3 coding sequence is TGTGCCAGCAGCTTAGGGGTGGCAAGGGCGCAAGAGACCCAGTACTTC. It specifies CASSLGVARAQETQYF.

Here the CDR3 DNA reads TGCGCCAGCAGCTCACGACAGGGAACGAGCACAGATACGCAGTATTTT. Amino acid sequence: CASSSRQGTSTDTQYF. V gene TRBV5-1 combines with J gene TRBJ2-3; 7 nucleotides line up with TRBD1. Germline V lookup: CDR1 SGHRS, CDR2 YFSETQ. V dropped 3 bases and J dropped 0; count of bases not matched to a gene: 7. The CDR3 totals 16 residues. Supplemented by reference TRBV5-1 and TRBJ2-3, the full variable domain reads KAGVTQTPRYLIKTRGQQVTLSCSPISGHRSVSWYQQTPGQGLQFLFEYFSETQRNKGNFPGRFSGRQFSNSRSEMNVSTLELGDSALYLCASSSRQGTSTDTQYFGPGTRLTVL.

The chain recombines TRBV5-1 with TRBJ2-6; D is ambiguous. CDR3 length equals 14 residues. Per germline, CDR1 SGHRS and CDR2 YFSETQ. Trimming pared 4 bases from V and 3 bases from J, leaving 8 bases between. The CDR3 DNA reads as TGCGCCAGCAGCGCTGAGATTGGGGCCAACGTCCTGACTTTC. It specifies CASSAEIGANVLTF.

CDR3 nucleotides: TGTGCCAGCAGCTGGGGGTATGGTCAGCCCCAGCATTTT. Its protein product is CASSWGYGQPQHF. The gene calls are TRBV7-2 and TRBJ1-5; maybe TRBD1 (5 bases). Between the trimmed V and J ends, which lost 4 bases and 6 bases, there was a span of 10 bases. The CDR3 sequence is 13 residues long. CDR1 and CDR2 (germline): SGHTA, FQGNSA.

The chain links TRBV29-1 to TRBJ1-1, with 12 bases identical to TRBD1. Germline assignment: CDR1 SQVTM and CDR2 ANQGSEA. This CDR3 is 15 amino acids long. After removal of 6 bases from V and 4 bases from J, the junction contained 9 bases not matched to a gene. CDR3 in amino acids: CSVRGTGGFGTEAFF. In nucleotides, the CDR3 is TGCAGCGTCAGAGGGACAGGGGGCTTCGGCACTGAAGCTTTCTTT.